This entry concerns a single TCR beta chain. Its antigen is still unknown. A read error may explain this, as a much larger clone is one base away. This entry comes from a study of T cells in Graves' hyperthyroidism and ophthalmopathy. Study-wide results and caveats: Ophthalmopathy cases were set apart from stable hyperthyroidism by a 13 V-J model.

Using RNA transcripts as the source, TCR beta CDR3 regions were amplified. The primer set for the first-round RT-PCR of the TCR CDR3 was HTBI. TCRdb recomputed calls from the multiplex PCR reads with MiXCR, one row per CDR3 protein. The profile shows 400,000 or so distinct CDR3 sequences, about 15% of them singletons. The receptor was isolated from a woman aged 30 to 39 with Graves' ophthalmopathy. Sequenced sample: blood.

In DNA, the CDR3 is TGTGCCAGCAGCGCAGGACTAGCGGACACCGGGGAGCTGTTTTTT. This gives the protein CASSAGLADTGELFF. This chain links TRBV9 with TRBJ2-2; 10 nucleotides match TRBD2. V lost 3 bases to trimming and J lost 3 bases; unmatched junction nucleotides: 2. The CDR3 has 15 residues. Germline CDR1 and CDR2: SGDLS and YYNGEE.